Listed here is a single TCR beta chain. This sample is drawn from a study of molecular identifiers for immune sequencing clone quantification. The CDR3 sequence is 14 residues long. V was clipped by 4 bases and J by 0 bases, with 8 bases between them. Germline CDR1 LNHDA, CDR2 SQIVND (reference sequence). Libraries of bulk TCR were made by previously described methods (with listed TCR primers). TCRdb reprocessed the PCR reads via MiXCR and lists one record per CDR3 protein. The data show 100,000 or so distinct CDR3 sequences, 30% to 35% seen once. Naive CD8 T cells were sorted as CD8+CD4-CCR7+CD45RA+. The J gene is TRBJ2-3, the V gene TRBV19; possible D gene TRBD1, 5 bases. The clonotype was recovered from a human donor in good health. Some libraries in this study had Jurkat cell RNA spiked in. Sequenced sample: naive CD8+ T cells from blood, with Jurkat cell RNA spiked in. Described subset: FACS-sorted CD8+CD4-CCR7+CD45RA+ naive T cells. The CDR3, as DNA: TGTGCCAGTAGTAGCAGGGTGAGCACAGATACGCAGTATTTT. Protein product: CASSSRVSTDTQYF.